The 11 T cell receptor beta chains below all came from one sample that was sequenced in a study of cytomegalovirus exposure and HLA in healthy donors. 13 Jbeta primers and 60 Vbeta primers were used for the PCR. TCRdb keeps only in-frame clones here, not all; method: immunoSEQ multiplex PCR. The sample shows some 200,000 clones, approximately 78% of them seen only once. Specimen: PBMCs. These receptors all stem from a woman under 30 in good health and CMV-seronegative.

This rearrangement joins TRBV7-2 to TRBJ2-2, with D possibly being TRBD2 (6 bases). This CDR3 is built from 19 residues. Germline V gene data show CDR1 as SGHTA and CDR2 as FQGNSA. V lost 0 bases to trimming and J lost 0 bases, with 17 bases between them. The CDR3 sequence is CASSLARWASAPNTGELFF. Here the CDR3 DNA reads TGTGCCAGCAGCTTAGCCCGCTGGGCTAGCGCGCCGAACACCGGGGAGCTGTTTTTT. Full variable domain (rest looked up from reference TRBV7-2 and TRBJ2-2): GAGVSQSPSNKVTEKGKDVELRCDPISGHTALYWYRQSLGQGLEFLIYFQGNSAPDKSGLPSDRFSAERTGGSVSTLTIQRTQQEDSAVYLCASSLARWASAPNTGELFFGEGSRLTVL.

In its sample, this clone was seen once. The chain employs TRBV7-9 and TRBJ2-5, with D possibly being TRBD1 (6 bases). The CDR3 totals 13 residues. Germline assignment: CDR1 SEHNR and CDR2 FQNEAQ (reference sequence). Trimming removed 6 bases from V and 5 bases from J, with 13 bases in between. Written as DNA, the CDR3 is TGTGCCAGCAGTCGACAGGCCGGGGAGACCCAGTACTTC. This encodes CASSRQAGETQYF.

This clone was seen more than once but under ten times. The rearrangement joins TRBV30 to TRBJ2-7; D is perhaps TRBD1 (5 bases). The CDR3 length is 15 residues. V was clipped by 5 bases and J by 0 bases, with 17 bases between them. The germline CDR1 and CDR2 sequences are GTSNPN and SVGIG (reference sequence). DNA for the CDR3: TGTGCCTGGGCCTCCTGGGTTCAGGGCTCCTACGAGCAGTACTTC. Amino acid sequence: CAWASWVQGSYEQYF.

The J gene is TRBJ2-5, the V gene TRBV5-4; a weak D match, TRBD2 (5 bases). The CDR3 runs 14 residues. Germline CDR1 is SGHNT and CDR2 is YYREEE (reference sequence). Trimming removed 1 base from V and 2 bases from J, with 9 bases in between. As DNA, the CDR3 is TGTGCCAGCAGCTTGTTTGGAGGTCAAGAGACCCAGTACTTC. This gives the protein CASSLFGGQETQYF.

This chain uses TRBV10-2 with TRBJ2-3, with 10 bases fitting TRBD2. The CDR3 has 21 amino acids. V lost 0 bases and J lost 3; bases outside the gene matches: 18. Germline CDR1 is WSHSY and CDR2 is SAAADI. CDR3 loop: CASSESWSTAGGPSGTDTQYF. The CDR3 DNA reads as TGCGCCAGCAGTGAGTCATGGTCAACAGCGGGGGGGCCGAGTGGAACAGATACGCAGTATTTT.

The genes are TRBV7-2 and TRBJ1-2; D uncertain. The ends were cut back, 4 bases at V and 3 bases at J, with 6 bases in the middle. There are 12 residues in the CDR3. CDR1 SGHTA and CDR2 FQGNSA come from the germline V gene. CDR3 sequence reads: CASSSDYYGYTF. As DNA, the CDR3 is TGTGCCAGCAGCTCAGACTACTATGGCTACACCTTC.

CDR3 residues: CASSYRGAIATQYF. CDR3 nucleotides: TGTGCCAGCAGTTATCGGGGGGCCATAGCTACGCAGTATTTT. The chain joins TRBV27 to TRBJ2-3; tentative D call: TRBD2 (7 bases). This CDR3 spans 14 amino acids. V was clipped by 4 bases and J by 8 bases, with 16 bases between them. Germline V gene data show CDR1 as MNHEY and CDR2 as SMNVEV (reference sequence).

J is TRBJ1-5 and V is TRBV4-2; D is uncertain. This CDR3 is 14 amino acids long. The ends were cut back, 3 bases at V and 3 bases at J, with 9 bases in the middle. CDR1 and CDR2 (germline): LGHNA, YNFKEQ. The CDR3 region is CASSQAGDNQPQHF. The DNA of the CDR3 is TGTGCCAGCAGCCAGGCCGGGGACAATCAGCCCCAGCATTTT.

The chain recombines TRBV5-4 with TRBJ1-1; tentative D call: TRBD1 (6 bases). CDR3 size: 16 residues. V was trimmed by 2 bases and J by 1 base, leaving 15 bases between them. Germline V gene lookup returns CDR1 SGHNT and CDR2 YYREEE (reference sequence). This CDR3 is CASSLPEGEANTEAFF. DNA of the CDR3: TGTGCCAGCAGCTTACCTGAGGGGGAAGCGAACACTGAAGCTTTCTTT.

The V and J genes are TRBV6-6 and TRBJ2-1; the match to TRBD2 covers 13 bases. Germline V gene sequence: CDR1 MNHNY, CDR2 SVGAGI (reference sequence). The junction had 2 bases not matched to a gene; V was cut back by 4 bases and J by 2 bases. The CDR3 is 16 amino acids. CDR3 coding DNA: TGTGCCAGCAGTTCGGGACTAGCGGGGACCTACAATGAGCAGTTCTTC. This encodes CASSSGLAGTYNEQFF.

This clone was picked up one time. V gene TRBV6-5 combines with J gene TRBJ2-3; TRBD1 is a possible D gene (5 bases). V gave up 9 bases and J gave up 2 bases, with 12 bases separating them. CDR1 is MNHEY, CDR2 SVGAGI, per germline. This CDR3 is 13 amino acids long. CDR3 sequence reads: CARKTAFTDTQYF. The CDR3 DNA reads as TGTGCCAGAAAGACAGCTTTCACAGATACGCAGTATTTT.